The 4 T cell receptor beta chains below come from one sample, sequenced in a study of breast tumors, draining lymph nodes, adjacent tissues. A single record per CDR3 protein comes from TCRdb applying MiXCR to the multiplex PCR reads. The repertoire consists of around 140,000 distinct CDR3 sequences, with around 22% occurring once and the leading ten covering roughly 2.8%. Samples came from axillary lymph nodes draining the breast cancer. Sequencing used axillary lymph node tissue. Every receptor here comes from a female donor with breast cancer. Some clones in this sample may be carry-over from other donors' samples.

This clonotype was seen at least ten times. The junction departs from the called germline gene at one end, perhaps through a read error. The chain uses TRBV7-8 and TRBJ2-5, with D perhaps matching TRBD1 or TRBD2 (6 bases each). Germline assignment: CDR1 SGHVS and CDR2 FQNEAQ. The length of the CDR3 is 15 residues. CDR3 in amino acids: CASSPEGGYQETQYF. The CDR3 bases are TGTGCCAGCAGCCCAGAGGGGGGATACCAAGAAACCCAGTACTTC.

This clonotype was counted ten times or more. The chain joins TRBV7-9 to TRBJ2-3; D ambiguous. This CDR3 has 11 amino acids. CDR1 is SEHNR, CDR2 FQNEAQ, per germline (reference sequence). The V and J ends lost 5 bases and 10 bases respectively, with 10 bases between them. In nucleotides, the CDR3 is TGTGCCAGCAGCACGGGCCCGTCGCAGTATTTT. Amino acids: CASSTGPSQYF.

This clonotype was recorded at least ten times. This chain links TRBV3-1 with TRBJ2-5; D ambiguous. The CDR3 is made up of 16 amino acids. V dropped 4 bases and J dropped 2 bases, with 17 bases sitting between them. Germline CDR1 and CDR2: LGHDT and YNNKEL (reference sequence). The CDR3 nucleotides are TGTGCCAGCAGCCCCCGTGGTCAGGTAACACAAGAGACCCAGTACTTC. It is translated as CASSPRGQVTQETQYF.

This clonotype was counted many times. This chain joins TRBV6-1 and TRBJ1-4, with a possible D match to TRBD1 (6 bases). This CDR3 is 15 amino acids long. Germline V CDR1 and CDR2: MNHNS, SASEGT. Trimming cost V 5 bases and J 5 bases, with 15 bases left between them. In DNA form, the CDR3 reads TGTGCCAGCAGTCCCGGGACAAATATCAATGAAAAACTGTTTTTT. Translating it yields CASSPGTNINEKLFF.